A single sample is the source of the 27 T cell receptor beta chains below, sequenced in a study of T cells in women clearing cervical HPV infection. The table came from immunoSEQ multiplex PCR; TCRdb's copy has only in-frame clones and leaves some out. The sample holds under 35,000 clones. The sample taken for sequencing was blood buffy coat. All receptors derive from a woman between 18 and 70 years old with a cervical HPV16 infection that either progressed to CIN3+ or cleared (not recorded which).

About this clone: Sequencing ends 3 residues short of the CDR3 end; the germline J gene provides the rest. The V and J genes are TRBV30 and TRBJ2-2; TRBD1 is a possible D gene (5 bases). The CDR3 is 14 residues long. Germline V gives CDR1 GTSNPN, CDR2 SVGIG (reference sequence). V lost 2 bases and J lost 6, with 13 bases in between. The DNA read from the CDR3 is TGTGCCTGGAGTAGGGGTGAGGTGCCCGGGGAG. This gives the protein CAWSRGEVPGE. The full-length CDR3 reads as CAWSRGEVPGELFF. Supplemented by reference TRBV30 and TRBJ2-2, the full variable domain reads SQTIHQWPATLVQPVGSPLSLECTVEGTSNPNLYWYRQAAGRGLQLLFYSVGIGQISSEVPQNLSASRPQDRQFILSSKKLLLSDSGFYLCAWSRGEVPGELFFGEGSRLTVL.

As concerns this clone: The read finishes 3 residues shy of the CDR3 end, and the germline J gene is used to complete it. This chain uses TRBV19 with TRBJ2-4; D might be TRBD1 (6 bases). CDR3 length: 13 residues. Germline assignment: CDR1 LNHDA and CDR2 SQIVND (reference sequence). The part of the CDR3 DNA that was read is TGTGCCAGTAGTAGAAGGGGACAAGAGACT. This translates into CASSRRGQET. The full CDR3 protein reads CASSRRGQETQYF. The entire variable domain, with the rest obtained from reference TRBV19 and TRBJ2-4, is as follows: DGGITQSPKYLFRKEGQNVTLSCEQNLNHDAMYWYRQDPGQGLRLIYYSQIVNDFQKGDIAEGYSVSREKKESFPLTVTSAQKNPTAFYLCASSRRGQETQYFGAGTRLSVL.

A remark on this clone: The junction and the germline gene differ at one end; a read error may be behind it. Coverage ceases 3 residues before the CDR3 finishes, and the germline J gene fills in the end. In the same sample, other DNA sequences code for this CDR3. This chain links TRBV7-2 with TRBJ1-3, with D unresolved. The CDR3 contains 15 residues. Germline CDR1 is SGHTA and CDR2 is FQGNSA. Partial CDR3 DNA: TGTGCCAGCAGCTTAACAACAGCTCCTGGAAACACA. This encodes CASSLTTAPGNT. From start to end, the CDR3 is CASSLTTAPGNTIYF.

Note on this clone: The CDR3 end falls 3 residues outside the read, so it is completed with the germline J gene. The chain carries TRBV7-9 and TRBJ1-2; D unresolved. The CDR3 is 14 residues long. CDR1 SEHNR and CDR2 FQNEAQ come from the germline V gene (reference sequence). V was pared by 6 bases and J by 0 bases, with 11 bases between. The CDR3 here is CASRFSSANYGYTF. The part of the CDR3 DNA that was read is TGTGCCAGCAGGTTTTCCTCAGCTAACTATGGC.

Points on this clone: The CDR3 end is not reached by the read, which stops 3 residues before it; the germline J gene fills it in. Different DNA sequences within this sample yield the same CDR3. The V gene is TRBV4-2, the J gene TRBJ1-2; no clear D. The CDR3 is 15 residues long. Trimming pared 2 bases from V and 7 bases from J, leaving 17 bases between. The germline gives CDR1 LGHNA, CDR2 YNFKEQ. The CDR3 loop is CASSQRDWKSGGYTF. The CDR3 bases that were read are TGTGCCAGCAGCCAACGAGACTGGAAATCGGGTGGC.

As to this clone: The CDR3 end falls 3 residues outside the read, so it is completed with the germline J gene. The chain links TRBV4-1 to TRBJ2-2; tentative D call: TRBD1 (7 bases). Germline V gene lookup returns CDR1 MGHRA and CDR2 YSYEKL. This CDR3 has 17 amino acids. The germline V and J ends were trimmed by 0 bases and 3 bases, with 14 bases remaining between them. CDR3 sequence reads: CASSQEGQGGDTGELFF. The DNA read from the CDR3 is TGCGCCAGCAGCCAAGAGGGGCAGGGGGGTGACACCGGGGAG.

With respect to this clone: Read sequence stops 3 residues before the CDR3 end, and the germline J gene provides the missing end. This chain connects TRBV5-1 to TRBJ2-5; TRBD2 matches 11 bases. The V segment lost 4 bases and the J segment 5 bases; nucleotides outside the gene matches: 10. The CDR3 extends over 16 amino acids. CDR1 and CDR2 (germline): SGHRS, YFSETQ. CDR3 region: CASSVLASGRWETQYF. CDR3 DNA (partial): TGCGCCAGCAGCGTGCTGGCTAGCGGGAGGTGGGAGACC.

As regards this clone: The read halts 3 residues ahead of the CDR3 end, with the missing end drawn from the germline J gene. The rearrangement links TRBV5-1 to TRBJ2-7; the match to TRBD2 covers 10 bases. After removal of 4 bases from V and 6 bases from J, the junction contained 7 bases not matched to a gene. The CDR3 contains 14 residues. The germline V gene encodes CDR1 SGHRS and CDR2 YFSETQ. The sequenced part of the CDR3 DNA is TGCGCCAGCAGCACTAGCGGGGCCTCCCTCGAG. Residues: CASSTSGASLE. The CDR3 as a whole reads CASSTSGASLEQYF.

Remarks on this clone: The read halts 3 residues ahead of the CDR3 end, with the missing end drawn from the germline J gene. The chain is built from TRBV2 and TRBJ2-3, with 8 bases identical to TRBD1. This CDR3 is built from 15 residues. In germline, CDR1 is SNHLY, CDR2 FYNNEI. Partial CDR3 DNA: TGTGCCAGCAGAACCCGGGACAGGCCCCGAGAGACG. Translated, it gives CASRTRDRPRET. The CDR3 reads in full as CASRTRDRPRETQYF. The full variable domain, in which reference TRBV2 and TRBJ2-3 provide the parts outside the CDR3, is EPEVTQTPSHQVTQMGQEVILRCVPISNHLYFYWYRQILGQKVEFLVSFYNNEISEKSEIFDDQFSVERPDGSNFTLKIRSTKLEDSAMYFCASRTRDRPRETQYFGPGTRLTVL.

Comment on this clone: The read comes to an end 3 residues before the CDR3 does, leaving the germline J gene to fill in the end. This chain links TRBV7-6 with TRBJ2-2; TRBD1 matches at 11 bases. The CDR3 extends over 17 amino acids. The junction had 6 bases not matched to a gene; V was cut back by 5 bases and J by 1 base. The V gene's germline CDR1 is SGHVS and CDR2 FNYEAQ. This chain's CDR3 is CASSAWTGGGNTGELFF. CDR3 DNA, as far as it was read: TGTGCCAGCAGCGCCTGGACAGGGGGCGGGAACACCGGGGAG.

Remarks on this clone: The CDR3 goes on 3 residues after the read ends, and that part is filled in from the germline J gene. This chain connects TRBV4-1 to TRBJ2-4; D is unresolved. Germline V CDR1 and CDR2: MGHRA, YSYEKL. V gave up 2 bases and J gave up 0 bases, with 11 bases separating them. This CDR3 contains 16 residues. Here the CDR3 reads CASSQLPSLAKNIQYF. CDR3 DNA, as far as it was read: TGCGCCAGCAGCCAATTGCCTTCACTAGCCAAAAACATT.

In the case of this clone: The CDR3 end lies 3 residues beyond the end of the read and is filled in from the germline J gene. The chain combines TRBV5-1 with TRBJ2-5, with 11 bases lining up with TRBD1. Germline values: CDR1 SGHRS, CDR2 YFSETQ. The CDR3 is 17 amino acids. J lost 2 bases, V lost 4 bases, and 10 bases had no gene match. The CDR3 bases that were read are TGCGCCAGCAGCCCGGGACCGGGACAGGGGGAACAAGAGACC. Its protein is CASSPGPGQGEQET. From start to end, the CDR3 is CASSPGPGQGEQETQYF.

On this clone itself: The read terminates 3 residues ahead of where the CDR3 ends, so the germline J gene completes it. The chain has TRBV23-1 and TRBJ2-1; TRBD2 aligns across 14 bases. TRBV23-1 is an ORF; its function is uncertain. With 0 bases clipped from V and 5 bases from J, the junction kept 9 bases outside the gene matches. There are 19 residues in the CDR3. CDR3 amino acids: CASSQSPRTSGGWDNEQFF. The sequenced part of the CDR3 DNA is TGCGCCAGCAGTCAATCGCCCCGGACTAGCGGGGGGTGGGACAATGAG.

For this clone: The junction departs from germline at one end; a sequencing error may be responsible. This sample includes further DNA sequences coding for the same CDR3. CDR3 bases read: TGTGCCAGCAGCGACAGCTCTGGAAACACT. Translating it yields CASSDSSGNT. The CDR3 reads in full as CASSDSSGNTIYF. The rearrangement links TRBV7-9 to TRBJ1-3; a weak D match, TRBD1 (5 bases). The read falls 3 residues short of the CDR3 end, and the missing part is taken from the germline J gene. Germline loops: CDR1 SEHNR, CDR2 FQNEAQ (reference sequence). This CDR3 has 13 residues.

A word on this clone: The read comes to an end 3 residues before the CDR3 does, leaving the germline J gene to fill in the end. The chain joins TRBV7-9 to TRBJ1-1, with a weak D call TRBD1 (5 bases). This CDR3 region has 15 residues. The ends were cut back, 5 bases at V and 4 bases at J, with 17 bases in the middle. The germline gives CDR1 SEHNR, CDR2 FQNEAQ (reference sequence). CDR3 sequence: CASSVGHSGITEAFF. The sequenced part of the CDR3 DNA is TGTGCCAGCAGCGTCGGCCATTCAGGGATCACTGAA.

To note about this clone: The read ends 3 residues before the CDR3 terminus; that terminus is restored from the germline J gene. This rearrangement joins TRBV2 to TRBJ1-1; D remains ambiguous. The germline gives CDR1 SNHLY, CDR2 FYNNEI. This CDR3 is built from 11 residues. The sequenced CDR3 bases are TGTGCCAGCAGCGGACTTGTAGAA. Residues: CASSGLVE. The whole CDR3 sequence is CASSGLVEAFF. The full variable domain, completed using reference TRBV2 and TRBJ1-1, is EPEVTQTPSHQVTQMGQEVILRCVPISNHLYFYWYRQILGQKVEFLVSFYNNEISEKSEIFDDQFSVERPDGSNFTLKIRSTKLEDSAMYFCASSGLVEAFFGQGTRLTVV.

For this clone: The CDR3 extends 3 residues past the end of the read, so its final part is completed from the germline J gene. J is TRBJ2-3 and V is TRBV7-2; 7 nucleotides line up with TRBD2. Germline V gene data show CDR1 as SGHTA and CDR2 as FQGNSA. Germline trimming cut 4 bases from V and 4 bases from J; bases unmatched to any gene: 8. This CDR3 has 15 amino acids. The part of the CDR3 DNA that was read is TGTGCCAGCAGCTCGTTGGAGGGGAGGGCAGATACG. Translated, it gives CASSSLEGRADT. In full, the CDR3 reads CASSSLEGRADTQYF.

Worth noting for this clone: One junction end does not reproduce the germline sequence, and a read error may be involved. The CDR3 goes on 3 residues after the read ends, and that part is filled in from the germline J gene. The V call is TRBV4-2, the J call TRBJ1-2, with TRBD1 as a possible D gene (6 bases). The CDR3 loop spans 16 amino acids. From germline, CDR1 is LGHNA and CDR2 YNFKEQ. CDR3 DNA (partial): TGCGCCAGCAGCCAAGAATCTAGGACAGAGGAGTCGGGC. Amino acids: CASSQESRTEESG. The whole CDR3 protein is CASSQESRTEESGYTF.

In the case of this clone: The read terminates 3 residues ahead of where the CDR3 ends, so the germline J gene completes it. This chain uses TRBV5-1 with TRBJ1-1, with D tentatively TRBD1 (6 bases). The CDR3 has 13 amino acids. CDR1 is SGHRS and CDR2 is YFSETQ in the germline V gene. CDR3 protein: CASSAGDTGAAFF. Incomplete CDR3 DNA: TGCGCCAGCAGCGCGGGGGACACCGGTGCA.

Remarks on this clone: The observed sequence ends 3 residues before the CDR3 terminus, with the missing tail filled in from the germline J gene. The chain links TRBV5-1 to TRBJ2-3, with D possibly matching TRBD1 (5 bases). V was shortened by 2 bases and J by 4 bases, with 5 bases between the two germline ends. The germline V gene encodes CDR1 SGHRS and CDR2 YFSETQ. The CDR3 sequence is 12 residues long. Partial CDR3 DNA: TGCGCCAGCAGCTTAGGGGCAGATACG. Translating gives CASSLGADT. The whole CDR3 region reads CASSLGADTQYF. Full variable domain (missing parts from reference TRBV5-1 and TRBJ2-3): KAGVTQTPRYLIKTRGQQVTLSCSPISGHRSVSWYQQTPGQGLQFLFEYFSETQRNKGNFPGRFSGRQFSNSRSEMNVSTLELGDSALYLCASSLGADTQYFGPGTRLTVL.

About this clone: Read coverage stops 3 residues before the CDR3 terminus; the germline J gene supplies the remainder. V and J are TRBV13 and TRBJ1-2; D might be TRBD1 (6 bases). The germline V gene has CDR1 PRHDT and CDR2 FYEKMQ (reference sequence). Trimming left V 5 bases short and J 4 bases short, with 14 bases between. There are 14 residues in the CDR3. The CDR3 region is CASSVSRGTYGYTF. The sequenced CDR3 bases are TGTGCCAGCAGCGTCAGCAGGGGCACCTATGGC. The full variable domain, its missing parts supplied by reference TRBV13 and TRBJ1-2, is AAGVIQSPRHLIKEKRETATLKCYPIPRHDTVYWYQQGPGQDPQFLISFYEKMQSDKGSIPDRFSAQQFSDYHSELNMSSLELGDSALYFCASSVSRGTYGYTFGSGTRLTVV.

As regards this clone: The CDR3 end falls 3 residues outside the read, so it is completed with the germline J gene. The chain links TRBV7-8 to TRBJ2-7, with D possibly TRBD1 on 7 matching bases. CDR1 SGHVS and CDR2 FQNEAQ come from the germline V gene. Deletions cut 4 bases from V and 6 bases from J, with 16 bases between. The CDR3 is 14 residues long. Partial CDR3 DNA: TGTGCCAGCAGCTCAAATTCAGGGGGGAGCGAG. It codes for CASSSNSGGSE. From start to end, the CDR3 is CASSSNSGGSEQYF.

Regarding this clone: The CDR3 end falls 3 residues outside the read, so it is completed with the germline J gene. The chain is built from TRBV11-2 and TRBJ2-7; D is unresolved. Germline V lookup: CDR1 SGHAT, CDR2 FQNNGV. CDR3 size: 11 residues. V gave up 3 bases and J gave up 5 bases, with 5 bases separating them. CDR3 bases read: TGTGCCAGCAGCTTGTTCGACGAG. This translates into CASSLFDE. The complete CDR3 sequence is CASSLFDEQYF. Full variable domain (remainder filled in from reference TRBV11-2 and TRBJ2-7): EAGVAQSPRYKIIEKRQSVAFWCNPISGHATLYWYQQILGQGPKLLIQFQNNGVVDDSQLPKDRFSAERLKGVDSTLKIQPAKLEDSAVYLCASSLFDEQYFGPGTRLTVT.

Points on this clone: The read finishes 3 residues shy of the CDR3 end, and the germline J gene is used to complete it. The chain couples TRBV20-1 to TRBJ2-5; 7 nucleotides match TRBD1. CDR1 DFQATT and CDR2 SNEGSKA come from the germline V gene (reference sequence). The CDR3 has 13 amino acids. The sequenced CDR3 bases are TGCAGTGCTCCAAGACAGGGTTGGGAAACC. Its protein is CSAPRQGWET. The entire CDR3 sequence reads CSAPRQGWETQYF.

Worth noting for this clone: One end of the junction is discordant with germline, which a read error may explain. The CDR3 extends 3 residues past the end of the read, so its final part is completed from the germline J gene. The V call is TRBV4-2, the J call TRBJ2-5; D not certain. The CDR3 length is 13 residues. Germline CDR1 LGHNA, CDR2 YNFKEQ. CDR3 region: CASSQVFAETQYF. CDR3 bases read: TGCGCCAGCAGCCAAGTCTTTGCGGAGACC.

Worth noting for this clone: The read finishes 3 residues shy of the CDR3 end, and the germline J gene is used to complete it. V usage is TRBV18 and J usage is TRBJ2-4; D perhaps matches TRBD1 (6 bases). Germline CDR1 and CDR2: KGHSH and LQKENI. CDR3 length: 13 residues. The CDR3 bases that were read are TGTGCCAGCTCACCTCTGGCAGGGGAGCGT. Its protein product is CASSPLAGER. The entire CDR3 is CASSPLAGERQYF.

Comment on this clone: The read stops 3 residues short of the end of the CDR3; the missing end is completed from the germline J gene. The chain links TRBV7-2 to TRBJ2-7; 7 bases map to TRBD2. CDR3 length: 15 residues. V trimming: 3 bases; J trimming: 5 bases; junction bases outside the gene matches: 10. The germline V gene encodes CDR1 SGHTA and CDR2 FQGNSA. CDR3 protein: CASSFQASGPHEQYF. Partial CDR3 DNA: TGTGCCAGCAGCTTCCAGGCTAGCGGTCCTCACGAG. The variable domain in full, with the rest retrieved from reference TRBV7-2 and TRBJ2-7, is GAGVSQSPSNKVTEKGKDVELRCDPISGHTALYWYRQSLGQGLEFLIYFQGNSAPDKSGLPSDRFSAERTGGSVSTLTIQRTQQEDSAVYLCASSFQASGPHEQYFGPGTRLTVT.